The source of this TCR beta chain is a study of T cells in Graves' hyperthyroidism and ophthalmopathy. Study-level findings and limits: In blood, most of the thyroid clonotypes expanded above 0.001 were also present.

Patients having uncontrolled infection, another autoimmune disease, pregnancy or lactation were not included. Diagnosing involved the use of clinical symptoms, serum thyroxine and TRAb, thyroid ultrasound and orbital computed tomography. Points on this clonotype: Its target is unknown. A read error may account for a junction end that differs from germline.

This CDR3 is 15 amino acids long. Per germline, CDR1 SGHKS and CDR2 YYEKEE (reference sequence). Regions amplified from RNA transcripts were the TCR beta CDR3 regions. TCR CDR3 regions were first amplified by RT-PCR with HTBI primers. Each CDR3 protein is one row after TCRdb ran MiXCR on the multiplex PCR reads. The sample lists about 700,000 distinct CDR3 sequences; about 15% were seen once. Sequenced sample: blood. This sequence was found in a young woman with Graves' hyperthyroidism. V gene TRBV5-5 combines with J gene TRBJ2-1; D might be TRBD1 (6 bases). CDR3 residues: CASGLQGSGVNEQFF. As DNA, the CDR3 is TGTGCCAGCGGCTTGCAGGGCTCAGGGGTTAATGAGCAGTTCTTC. The full variable domain, completed using reference TRBV5-5 and TRBJ2-1, is DAGVTQSPTHLIKTRGQQVTLRCSPISGHKSVSWYQQVLGQGPQFIFQYYEKEERGRGNFPDRFSARQFPNYSSELNVNALLLGDSALYLCASGLQGSGVNEQFFGPGTRLTVL.